This entry concerns a single T cell receptor beta chain. The entry originates in a study of blood T cell repertoires in COVID-19. The overall study: The analysed material was cDNA or gDNA that came from T cells, B-cell-depleted T cells, or PBMCs.

Repertoires were generated with immunoSEQ multiplex PCR, while TCRdb's copy carries only in-frame clones and drops some. The sample consists of about 410,000 clones, 90% of them appearing once. For recovered donors of Cohort 3, there were two negative PCRs, clearance, or symptom resolution. The CDR3 loop spans 17 amino acids. In germline, CDR1 is SGHRS, CDR2 YFSETQ. V shed 3 bases and J 1 base; nucleotides not matched to a gene: 3. The source is a young man who had recovered from COVID-19. The V gene is TRBV5-1, the J gene TRBJ2-2; TRBD2 matches at 13 bases. Sequencing was performed on PBMCs or T cells enriched from blood (not recorded which). The CDR3 DNA is TGCGCCAGCAGCTCGGGACTAGCGGGGAAGAACACCGGGGAGCTGTTTTTT. Encoded protein: CASSSGLAGKNTGELFF.